These 11 T cell receptor beta chains share one sample of origin, sequenced in a study of long-term antiretroviral therapy in people with HIV. Runs used v3.0 of the immunoSEQ assay and were done at survey level. Produced via immunoSEQ multiplex PCR; TCRdb's table is partial and in-frame only. The profile covers around 40,000 clones, with 70% to 90% appearing a single time and 10% taken by the ten largest. This specimen was unsorted PBMCs, taken 2.2 years after starting antiretroviral therapy. These receptor sequences come from a man aged 18 to 29 with HIV.

This sequence joins TRBV4-1 and TRBJ2-4; D gene uncertain. CDR3 size: 17 residues. In germline, CDR1 is MGHRA, CDR2 YSYEKL. V was pared by 0 bases and J by 1 base, with 13 bases between. The CDR3 loop is CASSQESPGLAKNIQYF. DNA of the CDR3: TGCGCCAGCAGCCAAGAAAGTCCAGGCCTGGCCAAAAACATTCAGTACTTC.

This sequence joins TRBV19 and TRBJ1-3; the match to TRBD1 covers 7 bases. Germline CDR1 is LNHDA and CDR2 is SQIVND (reference sequence). V lost 5 bases and J lost 4; bases outside the gene matches: 8. CDR3 size: 15 residues. In nucleotides, the CDR3 is TGTGCCAGTAGTCCACAGGGGACAAGGGGAAACACCATATATTTT. Protein sequence: CASSPQGTRGNTIYF.

The table lists this clone with a count of one. The chain has TRBV4-1 and TRBJ2-1; 7 positions match TRBD2. CDR1 is MGHRA and CDR2 is YSYEKL in the germline V gene. The length of the CDR3 is 15 residues. V lost 3 bases and J lost 7; bases outside the gene matches: 9. The CDR3 sequence: CASSQLAGRVNEQFF. The CDR3 DNA reads as TGCGCCAGCAGCCAGTTAGCGGGTCGAGTAAATGAGCAGTTCTTC.

The V call is TRBV7-2, the J call TRBJ2-2; TRBD2 aligns across 13 bases. J lost 7 bases, V lost 5 bases, and 10 bases had no gene match. There are 17 residues in the CDR3. CDR1 is SGHTA, CDR2 FQGNSA, per germline. The CDR3 protein is CASSPFGTSGKGGELFF. The DNA of the CDR3 is TGTGCCAGCAGCCCCTTCGGGACTAGCGGGAAGGGCGGGGAGCTGTTTTTT.

The rearrangement links TRBV19 to TRBJ1-2, with 7 bases that match TRBD1. This CDR3 contains 19 residues. CDR1 LNHDA and CDR2 SQIVND come from the germline V gene (reference sequence). V trimming: 3 bases; J trimming: 6 bases; junction bases outside the gene matches: 22. In nucleotides, the CDR3 is TGTGCCAGTAGTATTTTTGGGGGGTTCTACGAACAGGGGATTAATGGCTACACCTTC. It is translated as CASSIFGGFYEQGINGYTF. The full variable domain, in which reference TRBV19 and TRBJ1-2 provide the parts outside the CDR3, is DGGITQSPKYLFRKEGQNVTLSCEQNLNHDAMYWYRQDPGQGLRLIYYSQIVNDFQKGDIAEGYSVSREKKESFPLTVTSAQKNPTAFYLCASSIFGGFYEQGINGYTFGSGTRLTVV.

The chain has TRBV30 and TRBJ2-5; unclear D gene. Trimming shortened V by 2 bases and J by 7 bases, and 20 bases separated the two germline ends. The CDR3 has 15 amino acids. Germline-derived CDR1 and CDR2 are GTSNPN and SVGIG (reference sequence). As DNA, the CDR3 is TGTGCCTGGAGTTCCCTCGGCCAATCTCGTCCGACCCAGTACTTC. Protein sequence: CAWSSLGQSRPTQYF.

The V and J genes are TRBV7-9 and TRBJ2-3; 8 bases are a match to TRBD2. The CDR3 consists of 16 residues. CDR1 is SEHNR, CDR2 FQNEAQ, per germline (reference sequence). After removal of 2 bases from V and 0 bases from J, the junction contained 4 bases not matched to a gene. The CDR3 sequence is CASSLTSGPSTDTQYF. The CDR3 DNA is TGTGCCAGCAGCTTAACTAGCGGACCTAGCACAGATACGCAGTATTTT.

The chain links TRBV10-3 to TRBJ2-2, with 8 bases matching TRBD2. V was pared by 6 bases and J by 0 bases, with 3 bases of the junction left unmatched. Germline-derived CDR1 and CDR2 are ENHRY and SYGVKD. CDR3 length equals 15 residues. The CDR3 reads CAISVAGPNTGELFF. CDR3 DNA sequence: TGTGCCATCAGCGTAGCGGGGCCGAACACCGGGGAGCTGTTTTTT.

The rearrangement uses TRBV7-9 and TRBJ1-1; the D is unclear. This CDR3 comprises 13 residues. The V end was cut by 5 bases, the J end by 5 bases, with 12 bases between. Looked up from germline, CDR1 is SEHNR and CDR2 is FQNEAQ (reference sequence). CDR3 sequence reads: CASSLPGATEAFF. In DNA form, the CDR3 reads TGTGCCAGCAGCCTACCGGGCGCGACTGAAGCTTTCTTT.

The rearrangement joins TRBV14 to TRBJ1-6, with TRBD1 as a possible D gene (5 bases). V gave up 4 bases and J gave up 4 bases, with 8 bases separating them. There are 14 residues in the CDR3. CDR1 is SGHDN, CDR2 FVKESK, per germline. CDR3 protein: CASSLQGYNSPLHF. In DNA, the CDR3 is TGTGCCAGCAGCCTTCAGGGTTATAATTCACCCCTCCACTTT.

The J gene is TRBJ2-3, the V gene TRBV10-2; the match to TRBD2 covers 13 bases. Germline CDR1 reads WSHSY; CDR2 reads SAAADI. V lost 4 bases, J lost 3 bases, and 10 bases stayed unmatched. The CDR3 is made up of 18 amino acids. This CDR3 is CASSVVLAGGSFTDTQYF. CDR3 nucleotides: TGCGCCAGCAGTGTGGTACTAGCGGGGGGGTCTTTTACAGATACGCAGTATTTT.